These 21 T cell receptor beta chains were all obtained from the same sample, sequenced in a study of T cells expressing NK-cell markers. TCRdb derives one entry per CDR3 protein from the 5' RACE reads, leaving out DNA. The table lists about 450,000 distinct CDR3 sequences. Sequencing was done on a sample of blood T cells: a sorted CD56 or NKG2C T cell subset, CD4+ or CD8+ T cells, or bulk PBMC T cells (not recorded which). The receptors shown here come from a woman aged 18-70 years in good health.

J is TRBJ2-1 and V is TRBV5-1; without DNA, the TCRdb call of TRBD2 cannot be checked. This CDR3 contains 12 residues. The germline gives CDR1 SGHRS, CDR2 YFSETQ. The CDR3 spells CASRGEVNEQFF.

The chain combines TRBV29-1 with TRBJ1-1; as DNA is missing, the TRBD1 call by TCRdb cannot be tested. Germline V lookup: CDR1 SQVTM, CDR2 ANQGSEA. This CDR3 is built from 15 residues. The CDR3 loop reads CSVGNRGTKNTEAFF.

The chain links TRBV5-1 to TRBJ1-2; the TRBD1 assignment by TCRdb is unverifiable without DNA. Germline loops: CDR1 SGHRS, CDR2 YFSETQ. The CDR3 covers 15 residues. The CDR3 protein is CASSLTSGTAYGYTF.

The V call is TRBV12-3 or TRBV12-4, the J call TRBJ1-5; TCRdb gives TRBD1 as the D gene, but with no DNA this cannot be confirmed. The CDR3 consists of 15 residues. The CDR3 here is CASSPDRGSRWPQHF.

This chain links TRBV19 with TRBJ1-2. Looked up from germline, CDR1 is LNHDA and CDR2 is SQIVND (reference sequence). This CDR3 has 13 residues. The CDR3 reads CASSTLGVGGYTF.

V gene TRBV4-3 combines with J gene TRBJ1-4; TCRdb indicates TRBD1, and absent DNA this call remains unverified. From germline, CDR1 is LGHNA and CDR2 YSLEER. This CDR3 spans 14 amino acids. The CDR3 is CASSQDYGGGKLFF.

V gene TRBV19 combines with J gene TRBJ1-1. Per the germline V gene, CDR1 is LNHDA and CDR2 is SQIVND (reference sequence). CDR3 size: 13 residues. The CDR3 is CASSISTNTEAFF.

V gene TRBV12-3 or TRBV12-4 combines with J gene TRBJ1-5. This CDR3 contains 12 residues. CDR3 sequence reads: CASNNYFGPQHF.

V and J are TRBV20-1 and TRBJ2-1; the D gene TCRdb calls, TRBD1, cannot be checked with no DNA. The germline gives CDR1 DFQATT, CDR2 SNEGSKA (reference sequence). This CDR3 region has 14 residues. CDR3 residues: CSAQIAGTSNEQFF.

This chain connects TRBV24-1 to TRBJ2-1; TCRdb's assignment of TRBD2 cannot be checked, as there is no DNA. This CDR3 has 14 residues. Germline-derived CDR1 and CDR2 are KGHDR and SFDVKD. CDR3 loop: CATAASGVSNEQFF.

This chain links TRBV28 with TRBJ1-1. CDR3 length: 16 amino acids. The germline CDR1 and CDR2 sequences are MDHEN and SYDVKM. The CDR3 is CASSFRGELDNTEAFF.

This CDR3 reads CASNTGLFYNEQFF. V gene TRBV11-2 combines with J gene TRBJ2-1; TCRdb outputs TRBD2, but without DNA this stays unchecked. The CDR3 contains 14 residues. In germline, CDR1 is SGHAT, CDR2 FQNNGV. The full variable domain, with the rest looked up from reference TRBV11-2 and TRBJ2-1, is EAGVAQSPRYKIIEKRQSVAFWCNPISGHATLYWYQQILGQGPKLLIQFQNNGVVDDSQLPKDRFSAERLKGVDSTLKIQPAKLEDSAVYLCASNTGLFYNEQFFGPGTRLTVL.

This chain links TRBV5-6 with TRBJ1-1. CDR1 SGHDT and CDR2 YYEEEE come from the germline V gene. The CDR3 runs 15 residues. The CDR3 sequence: CASSPGLWANTEAFF.

The rearrangement joins TRBV6-1 to TRBJ1-1; the D call of TRBD1 rests on TCRdb alone, since no DNA is present to check it. CDR1 is MNHNS and CDR2 is SASEGT in the germline V gene. The CDR3 totals 16 residues. Here the CDR3 reads CASSPTGAKGNTEAFF.

The chain uses TRBV18 and TRBJ1-2; TCRdb's assignment of TRBD1 cannot be checked, as there is no DNA. CDR3 length equals 13 residues. Germline CDR1 reads KGHSH; CDR2 reads LQKENI. The CDR3 loop is CASSPGASEGYTF.

V is TRBV7-9 and J is TRBJ2-1; TCRdb proposes TRBD2, but this gene call is untestable without DNA. In germline, CDR1 is SEHNR, CDR2 FQNEAQ (reference sequence). The CDR3 covers 14 residues. The chain's CDR3 is CASKRTSGYNEQFF. The full variable domain, completed using reference TRBV7-9 and TRBJ2-1, is DTGVSQNPRHKITKRGQNVTFRCDPISEHNRLYWYRQTLGQGPEFLTYFQNEAQLEKSRLLSDRFSAERPKGSFSTLEIQRTEQGDSAMYLCASKRTSGYNEQFFGPGTRLTVL.

V and J are TRBV5-1 and TRBJ2-5; TCRdb's D gene call, TRBD1, goes unchecked for lack of DNA. Germline loops: CDR1 SGHRS, CDR2 YFSETQ. The CDR3 runs to 15 residues. The CDR3 spells CASSVGTGAFETQYF.

The gene calls are TRBV10-3 and TRBJ2-5. This CDR3 is 14 amino acids long. The V gene's germline CDR1 is ENHRY and CDR2 SYGVKD. CDR3 in amino acids: CAISERVERETQYF.

This sequence joins TRBV18 and TRBJ1-2. The CDR3 has 14 residues. The germline CDR1 and CDR2 sequences are KGHSH and LQKENI. This chain's CDR3 is CASSPADEGLGYTF. The whole variable domain, remainder taken from reference TRBV18 and TRBJ1-2, is NAGVMQNPRHLVRRRGQEARLRCSPMKGHSHVYWYRQLPEEGLKFMVYLQKENIIDESGMPKERFSAEFPKEGPSILRIQQVVRGDSAAYFCASSPADEGLGYTFGSGTRLTVV.

The chain is built from TRBV5-1 and TRBJ2-1. CDR3 length: 13 residues. In germline, CDR1 is SGHRS, CDR2 YFSETQ. This CDR3 is CASGQGQYNEQFF.

This rearrangement joins TRBV7-2 to TRBJ1-1; checking the TCRdb D call of TRBD1 is not possible without DNA. Germline CDR1 is SGHTA and CDR2 is FQGNSA. The CDR3 consists of 14 residues. The CDR3 loop reads CASSLDTGRTEAFF.